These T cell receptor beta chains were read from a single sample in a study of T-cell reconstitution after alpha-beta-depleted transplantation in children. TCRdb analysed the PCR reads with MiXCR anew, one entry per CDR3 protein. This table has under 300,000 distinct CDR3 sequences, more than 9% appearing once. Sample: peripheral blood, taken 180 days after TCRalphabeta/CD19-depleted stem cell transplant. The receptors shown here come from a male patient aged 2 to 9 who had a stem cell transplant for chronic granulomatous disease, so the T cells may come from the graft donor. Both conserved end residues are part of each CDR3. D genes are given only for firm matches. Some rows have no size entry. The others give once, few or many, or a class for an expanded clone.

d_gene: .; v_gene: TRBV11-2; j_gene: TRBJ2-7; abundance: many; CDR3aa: CASSSLRSYEQYF; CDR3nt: TGTGCCAGCAGTTCCCTTAGAAGCTACGAGCAGTACTTC
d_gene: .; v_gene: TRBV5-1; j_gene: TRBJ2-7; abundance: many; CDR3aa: CASSLTGSITYEQYF; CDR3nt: TGCGCCAGCAGCTTGACAGGGTCCATCACCTACGAGCAGTACTTC
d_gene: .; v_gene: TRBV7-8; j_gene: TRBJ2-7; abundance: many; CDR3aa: CASSLVARANYEQYF; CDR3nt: TGTGCCAGCAGCTTAGTCGCTCGCGCGAACTACGAGCAGTACTTC
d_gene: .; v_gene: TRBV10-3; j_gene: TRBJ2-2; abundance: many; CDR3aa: CAISAGKATGELFF; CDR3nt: TGTGCCATCAGTGCGGGCAAAGCCACCGGGGAGCTGTTTTTT
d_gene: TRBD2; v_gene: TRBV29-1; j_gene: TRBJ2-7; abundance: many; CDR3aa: CSVAIGTSGYEQYF; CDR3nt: TGCAGCGTGGCAATTGGGACTAGCGGCTACGAGCAGTACTTC
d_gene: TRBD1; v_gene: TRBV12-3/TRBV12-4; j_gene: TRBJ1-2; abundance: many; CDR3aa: CASSFKQGSGYTF; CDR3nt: TGTGCCAGCAGTTTTAAACAGGGGAGTGGCTACACCTTC
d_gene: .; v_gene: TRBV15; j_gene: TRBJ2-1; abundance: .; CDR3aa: CATSRDPGSEQFF; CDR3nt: TGTGCCACCAGCAGAGATCCGGGGAGTGAGCAGTTCTTC
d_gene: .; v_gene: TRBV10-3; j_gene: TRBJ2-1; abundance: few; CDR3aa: CAIQSGNYRNEQFF; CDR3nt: TGTGCCATTCAATCAGGAAATTATCGCAATGAGCAGTTCTTC
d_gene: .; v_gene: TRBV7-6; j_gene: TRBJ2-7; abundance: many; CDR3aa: CASSLRDGAYEQYF; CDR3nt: TGTGCCAGCAGCCTTCGGGACGGAGCCTACGAGCAGTACTTC
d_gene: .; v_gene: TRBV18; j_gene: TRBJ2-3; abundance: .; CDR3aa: CASSPGIVLIDTQYF; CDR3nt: TGTGCCAGCTCACCAGGAATTGTTCTGATCGATACGCAGTATTTT
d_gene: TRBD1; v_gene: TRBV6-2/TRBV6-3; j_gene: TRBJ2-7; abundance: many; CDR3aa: CASSSSGTATYEQYF; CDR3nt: TGTGCCAGCAGTTCCTCCGGGACAGCAACCTACGAGCAGTACTTC
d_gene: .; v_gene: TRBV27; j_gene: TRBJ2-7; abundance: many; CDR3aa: CASSSGLSYEQYF; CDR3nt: TGTGCCAGCAGTTCAGGCCTGTCCTACGAGCAGTACTTC
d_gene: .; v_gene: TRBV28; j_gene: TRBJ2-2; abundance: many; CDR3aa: CASTVGGLTGELFF; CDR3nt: TGTGCCAGCACTGTCGGTGGGTTAACCGGGGAGCTGTTTTTT
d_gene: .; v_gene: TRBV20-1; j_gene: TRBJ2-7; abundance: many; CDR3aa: CSARGDHEQYF; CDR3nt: TGCAGTGCTAGAGGGGATCACGAGCAGTACTTC
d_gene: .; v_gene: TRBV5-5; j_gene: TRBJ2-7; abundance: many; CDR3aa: CASSRVGVEQYF; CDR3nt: TGTGCCAGCAGCCGGGTGGGGGTCGAGCAGTACTTC
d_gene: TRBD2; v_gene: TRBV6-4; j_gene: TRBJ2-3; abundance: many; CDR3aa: CASSVLAGDADTQYF; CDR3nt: TGTGCCAGCAGCGTTCTAGCGGGAGATGCAGATACGCAGTATTTT
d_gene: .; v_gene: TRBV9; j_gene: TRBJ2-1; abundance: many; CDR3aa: CASSPTVWNEQFF; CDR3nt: TGTGCCAGCAGTCCGACAGTCTGGAATGAGCAGTTCTTC
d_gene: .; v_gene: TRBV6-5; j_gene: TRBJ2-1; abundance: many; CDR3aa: CASSLQGRTYNEQFF; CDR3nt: TGTGCCAGCAGTTTACAGGGGAGGACCTACAATGAGCAGTTCTTC
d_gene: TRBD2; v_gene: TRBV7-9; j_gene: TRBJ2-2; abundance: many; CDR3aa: CASSGYSGHVTNTGELFF; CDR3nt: TGTGCCAGCAGCGGGTATAGCGGGCACGTCACGAACACCGGGGAGCTGTTTTTT
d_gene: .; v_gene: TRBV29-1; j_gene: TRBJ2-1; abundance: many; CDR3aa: CSVGRRDNEQFF; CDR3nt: TGCAGCGTTGGCCGGAGGGACAATGAGCAGTTCTTC
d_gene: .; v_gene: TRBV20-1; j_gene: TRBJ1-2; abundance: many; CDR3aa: CSARLLADTNYGYTF; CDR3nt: TGCAGTGCCCGACTGCTGGCAGACACTAACTATGGCTACACCTTC
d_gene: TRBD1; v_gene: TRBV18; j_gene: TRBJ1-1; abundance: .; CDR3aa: CASSPLPGQGNTEAFF; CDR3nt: TGTGCCAGCTCACCACTGCCGGGACAGGGAAACACTGAAGCTTTCTTT
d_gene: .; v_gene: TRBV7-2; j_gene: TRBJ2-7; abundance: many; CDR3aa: CASNPSIGSSYEQYF; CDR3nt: TGCGCCAGCAATCCAAGCATCGGGAGCTCCTACGAGCAGTACTTC
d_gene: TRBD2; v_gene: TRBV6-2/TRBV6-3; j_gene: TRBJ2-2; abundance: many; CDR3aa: CASSYSAESGLAGSGELFF; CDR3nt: TGTGCCAGCAGTTACTCAGCCGAGTCAGGACTAGCGGGATCCGGGGAGCTGTTTTTT
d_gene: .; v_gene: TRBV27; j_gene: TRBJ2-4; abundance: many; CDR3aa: CASSSQDGFQYF; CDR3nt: TGTGCCAGCAGTTCACAGGACGGATTTCAGTACTTC
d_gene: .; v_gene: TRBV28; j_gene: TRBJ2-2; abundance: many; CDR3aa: CASSLTPLGSANTGELFF; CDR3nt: TGTGCCAGCAGTCTTACCCCGCTGGGGTCGGCGAACACCGGGGAGCTGTTTTTT
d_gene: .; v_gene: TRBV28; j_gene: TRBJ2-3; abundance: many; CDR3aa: CASSLSDAQGRDTDTQYF; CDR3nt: TGTGCCAGCAGTTTAAGCGACGCACAGGGAAGGGACACAGATACGCAGTATTTT
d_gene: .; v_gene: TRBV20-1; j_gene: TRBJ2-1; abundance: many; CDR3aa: CSVISGRGSSYNEQFF; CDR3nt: TGCAGTGTAATTAGCGGACGGGGGAGCTCCTACAATGAGCAGTTCTTC
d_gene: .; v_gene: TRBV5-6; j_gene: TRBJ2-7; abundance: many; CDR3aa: CASSSGPGSYEQYF; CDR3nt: TGTGCCAGCAGCTCCGGCCCGGGGTCCTACGAGCAGTACTTC
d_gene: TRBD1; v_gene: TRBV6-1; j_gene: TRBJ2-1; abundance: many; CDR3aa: CASRLTTSNRGQFF; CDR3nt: TGTGCCAGCAGGCTAACCACGTCTAACAGGGGGCAGTTCTTC